This TCR beta chain was identified during a study of immune evolution from preneoplasia to lung adenocarcinoma. General observations from the study: From normal lung to invasive adenocarcinoma, top clone frequencies appeared to decrease.

H&E slides confirmed each diagnosis, reviewed by two pathologists independently. About this clone itself: The antigen is unknown.

V lost 10 bases, J lost 10 bases, and 14 bases stayed unmatched. CDR3 length: 15 residues. Per the germline V gene, CDR1 is SNHLY and CDR2 is FYNNEI. Sequencing used immunoSEQ multiplex PCR; TCRdb keeps in-frame clones, though not all of them. The sample yields some 5,100 clones, roughly four fifths seen once. What was sequenced was FFPE minimally invasive lung adenocarcinoma tissue. The clonotype originates from a person aged 55-80 years with lung adenocarcinoma. This chain connects TRBV2 to TRBJ2-6, with 9 bases lining up with TRBD1. CDR3 DNA: TGTGCCATTCCACCTGGGACAGGGCTTCCGAACGTCCTGACTTTC. Translating gives CAIPPGTGLPNVLTF.